Listed here is a single T cell receptor beta chain. Clones were read by immunoSEQ multiplex PCR, and TCRdb kept only the in-frame ones, dropping some. The sample comprises roughly 490,000 clones, 76% of which are singletons, and 10% to 15% rests with the top ten. These data are taken from a study of shared clonotypes between healthy human individuals. Trimming at V came to 6 bases and at J to 6 bases, leaving 0 bases not matched to a gene. The CDR3 runs to 14 residues. The germline V gene encodes CDR1 SGHTA and CDR2 FQGNSA. The receptor comes from a woman between 40 and 55 years old in good health. Some clones in this sample may be carry-over from other donors' samples. Sequenced sample: PBMCs. The gene calls are TRBV7-2 and TRBJ2-2; 14 bases are shared with TRBD2. The CDR3 DNA sequence: TGTGCCAGCAGGGGACTAGCGGGAGCCGGGGAGCTGTTTTTT. This sequence encodes CASRGLAGAGELFF.